This is a list of T cell receptor beta chains from one sample in a study of shared clonotypes between healthy human individuals. TCRdb keeps only in-frame clones here, not all; method: immunoSEQ multiplex PCR. The sample lists some 530,000 clones; approximately 82% were seen once. The sequenced sample was PBMCs. The receptors were gathered from a middle-aged woman in good health. Some clones in this sample may be carry-over from other donors' samples. The CDR3 runs from the conserved cysteine through the conserved F or W. A D gene is named only where the DNA matches it firmly. Only part of the rows carry a size: once, few, many, or a class if the clone is expanded.

few	-	TRBV18	TRBJ1-4	CASSEGQEKLFF	TGTGCCAGCTCGGAGGGTCAGGAAAAACTGTTTTTT
once	TRBD1	TRBV6-5	TRBJ1-6	CASRTGTANSPLHF	TGTGCCTCACGGACCGGGACAGCAAATTCACCCCTCCACTTT
-	-	TRBV7-2	TRBJ1-1	CASSLGGGNTEAFF	TGTGCCAGCAGCTTAGGGGGCGGGAACACTGAAGCTTTCTTT
-	TRBD2	TRBV11-2	TRBJ2-7	CASSLGRTSFYEQYF	TGTGCCAGCAGCTTAGGCCGGACTAGCTTTTACGAGCAGTACTTC
-	-	TRBV6-5	TRBJ2-3	CASSTSGLWDTQYF	TGTGCCAGCAGTACCTCAGGGCTATGGGATACGCAGTATTTT
-	-	TRBV7-9	TRBJ2-1	CASSLDRNEQFF	TGTGCCAGCAGCTTAGACCGCAATGAGCAGTTCTTC
-	TRBD2	TRBV7-3	TRBJ2-3	CASSPGLYTDTQYF	TGTGCCAGCAGCCCGGGACTATACACAGATACGCAGTATTTT
-	TRBD1	TRBV30	TRBJ2-7	CASGLGTAKYEQYF	TGTGCCTCAGGCCTAGGGACAGCTAAATACGAGCAGTACTTC
-	TRBD1	TRBV5-8	TRBJ1-1	CASSYSWTGVFF	TGTGCCAGCAGCTATTCGTGGACAGGAGTTTTCTTT
-	-	TRBV6-1	TRBJ2-7	CASSGLPFHNIYEQYF	TGTGCCAGCAGTGGACTACCATTTCATAATATCTACGAGCAGTACTTC
-	-	TRBV30	TRBJ1-2	CAWIPGGDYGYTF	TGTGCCTGGATACCCGGGGGCGACTATGGCTACACCTTC
few	-	TRBV9	TRBJ1-1	CASSVRGDTEAFF	TGTGCCAGCAGCGTACGTGGAGACACTGAAGCTTTCTTT
-	-	TRBV30	TRBJ1-6	CAWSGTGNVGSPLHF	TGTGCCTGGAGCGGGACCGGGAACGTTGGTTCACCCCTCCACTTT
-	-	TRBV28	TRBJ1-5	CASGSGSGYSNQPQHF	TGTGCCAGCGGATCTGGGTCCGGTTATAGCAATCAGCCCCAGCATTTT
few	TRBD2	TRBV27	TRBJ2-1	CASSRGLVVSEQFF	TGTGCCAGCAGTAGGGGACTAGTTGTTAGTGAGCAGTTCTTC
-	TRBD2	TRBV15	TRBJ2-7	CATSCCFSGESSYEQYF	TGTGCCACCAGCTGTTGCTTTAGCGGGGAGAGCTCCTACGAGCAGTACTTC
-	-	TRBV7-2	TRBJ2-2	CASSLVGSPAGELFF	TGTGCCAGCAGCTTAGTAGGAAGTCCGGCCGGGGAGCTGTTTTTT
-	-	TRBV7-9	TRBJ1-5	CASSLGGLPNQPQHF	TGTGCCAGCAGCTTAGGTGGGCTACCCAATCAGCCCCAGCATTTT
-	TRBD2	TRBV29-1	TRBJ2-5	CSVDGAGGGQETQYF	TGCAGCGTTGATGGGGCGGGAGGGGGGCAAGAGACCCAGTACTTC
-	-	TRBV6-5	TRBJ2-5	CASRRQGISETQYF	TGTGCCAGCAGGAGGCAGGGGATATCAGAGACCCAGTACTTC
-	TRBD2	TRBV5-1	TRBJ2-1	CASSQTSGFNNEQFF	TGCGCCAGCAGCCAAACTAGCGGGTTTAACAATGAGCAGTTCTTC
-	TRBD1	TRBV2	TRBJ2-5	CASTPTGQYQETQYF	TGTGCCAGCACACCGACAGGGCAGTACCAAGAGACCCAGTACTTC
-	-	TRBV28	TRBJ2-1	CASSLWGGASYNEQFF	TGTGCCAGCAGTTTATGGGGGGGGGCCTCCTACAATGAGCAGTTCTTC
-	-	TRBV7-2	TRBJ2-5	CASSFLVLAVQETQYF	TGTGCCAGCAGCTTTCTCGTTCTGGCCGTACAAGAGACCCAGTACTTC